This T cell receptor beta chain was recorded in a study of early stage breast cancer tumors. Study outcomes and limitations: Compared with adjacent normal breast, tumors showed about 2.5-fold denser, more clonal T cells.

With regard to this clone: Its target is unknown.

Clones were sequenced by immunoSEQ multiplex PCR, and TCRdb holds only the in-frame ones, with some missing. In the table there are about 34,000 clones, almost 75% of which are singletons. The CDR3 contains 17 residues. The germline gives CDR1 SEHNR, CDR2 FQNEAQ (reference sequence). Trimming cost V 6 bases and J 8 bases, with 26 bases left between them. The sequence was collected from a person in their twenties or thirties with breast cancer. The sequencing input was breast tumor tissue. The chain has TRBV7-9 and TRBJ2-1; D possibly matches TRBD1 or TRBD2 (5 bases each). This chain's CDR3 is CASSLHGWGIIRDEQFF. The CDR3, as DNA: TGTGCCAGCAGTCTACACGGTTGGGGGATAATAAGGGATGAGCAGTTCTTC.